The 18 T cell receptor beta chains reported below all come from one sample, sequenced in a study of identical twins. MiXCR, applied by TCRdb to the 5' RACE reads, yields one record per CDR3 protein. The profile covers 550,000 to 700,000 distinct CDR3 sequences, with 21% appearing a single time and 4% to 5.5% taken by the ten largest. These data also featured in a second study, about T cells expressing NK-cell markers.

Sequencing was done on a sample of PBMCs. These receptors were taken from a woman aged 18 to 35 in good health.

The table lists this clonotype with a count of one. The chain carries TRBV5-2 and TRBJ1-1; TRBD1, the table's D call, was not compared with the DNA. TRBV5-2 is recorded as a pseudogene. This CDR3 has 13 amino acids. CDR3 loop: CAIGPGVLCEAFF. The CDR3 nucleotides are TGTGCCATCGGCCCGGGGGTGCTCTGTGAAGCTTTCTTT.

The table lists this clonotype with many counts. The chain has TRBV20-1 and TRBJ2-7; D gene ambiguous. CDR3 length: 15 residues. Between the trimmed V and J ends, which lost 6 bases and 6 bases, there was a span of 24 bases. In germline, CDR1 is DFQATT, CDR2 SNEGSKA (reference sequence). CDR3 bases: TGCAGTGCGCCCCATGAATCCCCTATTGACGGCGAGCAGTACTTC. Translation gives CSAPHESPIDGEQYF.

The CDR3 nucleotides read TGTGCCAGCAGATCGGAGGGCACCTACGAGCAGTACTTC. This encodes CASRSEGTYEQYF. V gene TRBV6-2 or TRBV6-3 combines with J gene TRBJ2-7; D perhaps matches TRBD2 (6 bases). This CDR3 has 13 residues. Trimming took 6 bases from V and 2 from J, leaving 11 bases between them. In germline, CDR1 is MNHEY, CDR2 SVGEGT.

This chain uses TRBV12-3 or TRBV12-4 with TRBJ2-3; D not certain. V was pared by 3 bases and J by 3 bases, with 16 bases between. This CDR3 has 16 residues. CDR3 loop: CASSFGALLRTDTQYF. As DNA, the CDR3 is TGTGCCAGCAGTTTTGGAGCCCTCTTGAGGACAGATACGCAGTATTTT.

The CDR3 sequence is CSARVRGRETQYF. In nucleotides, the CDR3 is TGCAGTGCTAGAGTGCGGGGGCGTGAGACCCAGTACTTC. This chain links TRBV20-1 with TRBJ2-5; maybe TRBD2 (7 bases). The CDR3 totals 13 residues. V lost 1 base and J 5 bases, leaving 11 bases between the germline ends. Per the germline V gene, CDR1 is DFQATT and CDR2 is SNEGSKA (reference sequence).

This clonotype was detected ten times or more. The V gene is TRBV7-2, the J gene TRBJ2-1, with 10 bases that match TRBD2. This CDR3 spans 14 amino acids. With 5 bases clipped from V and 4 bases from J, the junction kept 2 bases outside the gene matches. Germline V lookup: CDR1 SGHTA, CDR2 FQGNSA. The CDR3 reads CASSPSGGYNEQFF. As DNA, the CDR3 is TGTGCCAGCAGCCCTAGCGGGGGTTACAATGAGCAGTTCTTC.

This clonotype has more than one count but fewer than ten. The rearrangement links TRBV9 to TRBJ2-1, with 10 bases identical to TRBD1. Trimming took 0 bases from V and 2 from J; bases not matched to a gene: 5. The CDR3 extends over 17 amino acids. Germline V gives CDR1 SGDLS, CDR2 YYNGEE. The CDR3 loop is CASSVGGGTGAYNEQFF. The CDR3 region has the DNA TGTGCCAGCAGCGTAGGGGGGGGGACAGGGGCCTACAATGAGCAGTTCTTC. Supplemented by reference TRBV9 and TRBJ2-1, the full variable domain reads DSGVTQTPKHLITATGQRVTLRCSPRSGDLSVYWYQQSLDQGLQFLIQYYNGEERAKGNILERFSAQQFPDLHSELNLSSLELGDSALYFCASSVGGGTGAYNEQFFGPGTRLTVL.

This chain joins TRBV12-3 or TRBV12-4 and TRBJ2-6; 8 bases match TRBD2. V lost 2 bases to trimming and J lost 2 bases; unmatched junction nucleotides: 8. The CDR3 is made up of 18 amino acids. CDR3 amino acids: CASSLRSRGGAGANVLTF. CDR3 bases: TGTGCCAGCAGTTTAAGATCCCGGGGGGGAGCTGGGGCCAACGTCCTGACTTTC.

Many counts were recorded for this clonotype. This sequence joins TRBV5-1 and TRBJ2-7; the D gene is possibly TRBD2 (7 bases). The V end was cut by 3 bases, the J end by 3 bases, with 13 bases between. Germline-derived CDR1 and CDR2 are SGHRS and YFSETQ. The CDR3 sequence is 14 residues long. CDR3: CASSYGQRGYEQYF. The CDR3 DNA follows: TGCGCCAGCAGCTACGGACAGCGGGGCTACGAGCAGTACTTC.

The rearrangement joins TRBV20-1 to TRBJ2-4; tentatively, D is TRBD1 (5 bases). Germline V gene sequence: CDR1 DFQATT, CDR2 SNEGSKA (reference sequence). This CDR3 comprises 15 residues. Trimming cost V 5 bases and J 0 bases, with 14 bases left between them. CDR3 sequence (DNA): TGCAGTGCTCCGGCAATCAGGGTAGCCAAAAACATTCAGTACTTC. It encodes CSAPAIRVAKNIQYF.

The chain links TRBV5-1 to TRBJ2-2, with TRBD1 matching 10 bases. This CDR3 region has 17 residues. Trimming cost V 4 bases and J 4 bases; bases outside gene matches: 10. Germline lookup yields CDR1 SGHRS and CDR2 YFSETQ. The CDR3 DNA reads as TGCGCCAGCAGCCGACGAAACGGGACAGGGGTCACCGGGGAGCTGTTTTTT. Amino acids: CASSRRNGTGVTGELFF.

This clonotype has at least ten counts. The chain has TRBV10-2 and TRBJ2-7, with D perhaps given as TRBD1 or TRBD2 (5 bases each). The CDR3 extends over 12 amino acids. CDR1 is WSHSY and CDR2 is SAAADI in the germline V gene. V shed 10 bases and J shed 0 bases, with 10 bases lying between them. The CDR3 loop is CAIGDGSYEQYF. CDR3 in DNA: TGCGCCATAGGGGACGGCTCCTACGAGCAGTACTTC.

The V call is TRBV6-2 or TRBV6-3, the J call TRBJ2-7; 10 bases are a match to TRBD2. This CDR3 has 14 residues. J lost 2 bases, V lost 5 bases, and 3 bases had no gene match. CDR1 and CDR2 from the germline V gene are MNHEY and SVGEGT. The CDR3 bases are TGTGCCAGCAGTAAACTAGCGGGACCCTACGAGCAGTACTTC. Encoded protein: CASSKLAGPYEQYF.

The V and J genes are TRBV20-1 and TRBJ2-5; D may be TRBD2 (5 bases). The length of the CDR3 is 15 residues. From germline, CDR1 is DFQATT and CDR2 SNEGSKA (reference sequence). V was clipped by 3 bases and J by 0 bases, with 14 bases between them. CDR3 sequence reads: CSASGVGRDQETQYF. Written as DNA, the CDR3 is TGCAGTGCTAGTGGGGTCGGGCGGGACCAAGAGACCCAGTACTTC.

The chain uses TRBV5-5 and TRBJ2-7, with 7 nucleotides matching TRBD2. J was trimmed by 12 bases and V by 5 bases; bases with no gene match: 11. CDR3 length: 12 residues. Germline V lookup: CDR1 SGHKS, CDR2 YYEKEE (reference sequence). DNA of the CDR3: TGTGCCAGCAGTCACGACTTTGCGGGAGTGTACTTC. Translation gives CASSHDFAGVYF.

V is TRBV27 and J is TRBJ2-7; no clear D. This CDR3 region has 13 residues. Germline V gene sequence: CDR1 MNHEY, CDR2 SMNVEV (reference sequence). V lost 6 bases, J lost 6 bases, and 15 bases lay in between. The CDR3 DNA sequence: TGTGCCAGCAGCCTGAGACCCTTCGGCGAGCAGTACTTC. Its protein is CASSLRPFGEQYF.

This clonotype was observed a few times. The chain recombines TRBV9 with TRBJ1-2; D ambiguous. This CDR3 is 14 amino acids long. V was trimmed by 0 bases and J by 8 bases, leaving 14 bases between them. Germline V gene sequence: CDR1 SGDLS, CDR2 YYNGEE. In DNA form, the CDR3 reads TGTGCCAGCAGCGTAGATTCCGGGGTCGGCGGCTACACCTTC. This sequence encodes CASSVDSGVGGYTF.

The V gene is TRBV3-1, the J gene TRBJ2-5; no clear D gene. The germline V and J ends were trimmed by 4 bases and 4 bases, with 16 bases remaining between them. The length of the CDR3 is 15 residues. Germline V lookup: CDR1 LGHDT, CDR2 YNNKEL (reference sequence). The CDR3 sequence is CASSPSPGVGETQYF. DNA of the CDR3: TGTGCCAGCAGCCCCTCCCCTGGAGTGGGAGAGACCCAGTACTTC.